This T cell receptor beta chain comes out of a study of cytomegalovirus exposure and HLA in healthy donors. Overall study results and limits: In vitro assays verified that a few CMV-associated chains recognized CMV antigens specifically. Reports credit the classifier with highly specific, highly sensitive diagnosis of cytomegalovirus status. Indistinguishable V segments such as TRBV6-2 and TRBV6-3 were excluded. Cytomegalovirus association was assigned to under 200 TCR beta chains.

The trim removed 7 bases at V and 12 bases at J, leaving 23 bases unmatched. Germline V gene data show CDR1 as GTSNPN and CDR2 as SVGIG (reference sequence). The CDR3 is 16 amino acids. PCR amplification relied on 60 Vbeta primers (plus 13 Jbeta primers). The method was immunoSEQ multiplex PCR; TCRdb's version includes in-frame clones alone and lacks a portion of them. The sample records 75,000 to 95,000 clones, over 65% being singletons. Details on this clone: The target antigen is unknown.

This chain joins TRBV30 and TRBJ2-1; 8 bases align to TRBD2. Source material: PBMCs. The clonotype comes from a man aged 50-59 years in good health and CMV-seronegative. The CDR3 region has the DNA TGTGCCTATAGCGGGGCGGGGACCATCCCTGCCGTGGGGCAGTTCTTC. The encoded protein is CAYSGAGTIPAVGQFF.